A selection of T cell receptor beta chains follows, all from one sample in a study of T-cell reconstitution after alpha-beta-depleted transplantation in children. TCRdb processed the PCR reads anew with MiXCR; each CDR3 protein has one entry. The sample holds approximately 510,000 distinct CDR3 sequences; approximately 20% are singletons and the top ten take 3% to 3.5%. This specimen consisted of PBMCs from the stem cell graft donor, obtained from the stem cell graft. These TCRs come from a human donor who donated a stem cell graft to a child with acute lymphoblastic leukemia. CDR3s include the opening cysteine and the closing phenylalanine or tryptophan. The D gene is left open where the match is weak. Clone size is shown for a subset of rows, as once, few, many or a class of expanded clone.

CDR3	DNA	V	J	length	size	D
CASSQLAHGGEDQPQHF	TGCGCCAGCAGCCAATTGGCGCACGGGGGAGAGGATCAGCCCCAGCATTTT	TRBV4-1	TRBJ1-5	17	.	.
CASRGQGRSLYGYTF	TGTGCCAGCAGAGGACAGGGTAGGAGTCTTTATGGCTACACCTTC	TRBV12-3/TRBV12-4	TRBJ1-2	15	.	TRBD1
CASSQESMGFGTEAFF	TGTGCCAGCAGCCAAGAAAGTATGGGGTTCGGCACTGAAGCTTTCTTT	TRBV3-1	TRBJ1-1	16	.	.
CATARIAGEGETQYF	TGTGCCACCGCTAGGATAGCGGGAGAAGGGGAGACCCAGTACTTC	TRBV5-4	TRBJ2-5	15	few	TRBD2
CASSLEQVYNEQFF	TGCGCCAGCAGCTTGGAGCAGGTTTACAATGAGCAGTTCTTC	TRBV5-1	TRBJ2-1	14	.	.
CSARMVETQYF	TGCAGTGCTAGAATGGTTGAGACCCAGTACTTC	TRBV20-1	TRBJ2-5	11	.	.
CASSLLRGGNQPQHF	TGTGCCAGCAGCTTGCTCAGGGGGGGCAATCAGCCCCAGCATTTT	TRBV5-6	TRBJ1-5	15	.	TRBD1
CATSDFRTGGRDTQYF	TGTGCCACCAGTGATTTCCGGACAGGGGGCAGAGATACGCAGTATTTT	TRBV24-1	TRBJ2-3	16	few	TRBD1
CASSTGTGTTAQHF	TGTGCCAGTAGTACCGGCACTGGCACTACGGCCCAGCATTTT	TRBV19	TRBJ1-5	14	.	.
CASRDFYYEQYF	TGCGCCAGCAGAGACTTCTACTACGAGCAGTACTTC	TRBV5-1	TRBJ2-7	12	.	.
CASTITSGAGRAQYF	TGTGCCAGCACTATAACCTCGGGAGCGGGCCGGGCGCAGTACTTC	TRBV12-3/TRBV12-4	TRBJ2-7	15	.	.
CASSRGDGFTEAFF	TGTGCCAGCAGTCGGGGGGATGGGTTCACTGAAGCTTTCTTT	TRBV11-2	TRBJ1-1	14	once	.
CASDGQGAGEQYF	TGTGCCAGCGATGGACAGGGGGCTGGCGAGCAGTACTTC	TRBV3-1	TRBJ2-7	13	.	TRBD1
CATSVSGIYEQYF	TGTGCCACCAGCGTCTCGGGGATCTACGAGCAGTACTTC	TRBV15	TRBJ2-7	13	.	.